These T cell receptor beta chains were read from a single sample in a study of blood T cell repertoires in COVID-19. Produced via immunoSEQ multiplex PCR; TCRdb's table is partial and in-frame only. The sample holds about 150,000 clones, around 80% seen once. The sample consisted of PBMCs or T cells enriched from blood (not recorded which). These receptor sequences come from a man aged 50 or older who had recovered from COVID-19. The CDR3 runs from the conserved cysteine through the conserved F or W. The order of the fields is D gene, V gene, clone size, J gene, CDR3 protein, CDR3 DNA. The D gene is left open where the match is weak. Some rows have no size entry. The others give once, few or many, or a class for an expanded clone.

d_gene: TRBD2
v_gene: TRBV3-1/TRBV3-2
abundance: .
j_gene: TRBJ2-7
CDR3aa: CASSQELLAGGHEQYF
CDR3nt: TGTGCCAGCAGCCAAGAACTACTAGCGGGGGGGCACGAGCAGTACTTC

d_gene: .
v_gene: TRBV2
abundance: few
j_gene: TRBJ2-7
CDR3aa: CASSDQGSIYEQYF
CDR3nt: TGTGCCAGCAGTGACCAGGGTTCGATCTACGAGCAGTACTTC

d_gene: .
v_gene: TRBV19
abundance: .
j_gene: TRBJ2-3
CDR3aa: CASRRTEKDTQYF
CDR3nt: TGTGCCAGTCGGCGGACAGAAAAAGATACGCAGTATTTT

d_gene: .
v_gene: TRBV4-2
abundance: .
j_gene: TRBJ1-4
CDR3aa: CASSAGGVATNEKLFF
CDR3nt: TGTGCCAGCAGCGCTGGAGGGGTGGCAACTAATGAAAAACTGTTTTTT

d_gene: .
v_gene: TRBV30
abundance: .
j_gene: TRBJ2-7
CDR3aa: CAWNLDNSYEQYF
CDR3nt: TGTGCCTGGAATCTGGACAACTCCTACGAGCAGTACTTC

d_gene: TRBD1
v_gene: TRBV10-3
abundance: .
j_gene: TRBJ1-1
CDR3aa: CAIRGTGSGGEAFF
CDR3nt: TGTGCCATCAGGGGGACAGGCTCCGGCGGGGAAGCTTTCTTT

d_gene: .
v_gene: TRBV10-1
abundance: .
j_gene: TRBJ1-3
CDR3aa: CASSESTPTGPSGNTIYF
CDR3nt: TGCGCCAGCAGTGAGTCGACTCCGACAGGCCCGTCTGGAAACACCATATATTTT

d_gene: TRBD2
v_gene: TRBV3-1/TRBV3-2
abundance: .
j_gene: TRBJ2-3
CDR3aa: CASSPLAWGTDTQYF
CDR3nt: TGTGCCAGCAGCCCACTAGCGTGGGGCACAGATACGCAGTATTTT

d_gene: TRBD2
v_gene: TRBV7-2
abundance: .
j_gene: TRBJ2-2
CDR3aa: CASSRTSGGGTGELFF
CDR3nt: TGTGCCAGCAGCCGGACTAGCGGGGGGGGCACCGGGGAGCTGTTTTTT

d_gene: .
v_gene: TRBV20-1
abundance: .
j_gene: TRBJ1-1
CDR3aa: CSARQMTEAFF
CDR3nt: TGCAGTGCTAGACAGATGACTGAAGCTTTCTTT

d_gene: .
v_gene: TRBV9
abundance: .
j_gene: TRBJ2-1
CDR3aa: CASSQGVGFYNEQFF
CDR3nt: TGTGCCAGCAGCCAAGGGGTGGGGTTTTACAATGAGCAGTTCTTC

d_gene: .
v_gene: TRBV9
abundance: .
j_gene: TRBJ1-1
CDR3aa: CASSGEQGPDTEAFF
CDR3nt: TGTGCCAGCAGCGGCGAACAGGGTCCCGACACTGAAGCTTTCTTT

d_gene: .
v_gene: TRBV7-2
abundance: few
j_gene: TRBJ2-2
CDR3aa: CASSLSQLMNGELFF
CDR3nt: TGTGCCAGCAGCTTATCACAGTTAATGAACGGGGAGCTGTTTTTT

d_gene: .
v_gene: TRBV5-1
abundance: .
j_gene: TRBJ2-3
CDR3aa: CASSSDYQDTQYF
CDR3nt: TGCGCCAGCAGCTCGGACTATCAAGATACGCAGTATTTT

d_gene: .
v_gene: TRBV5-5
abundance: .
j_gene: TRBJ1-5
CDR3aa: CASSLMDSVNQPQHF
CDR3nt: TGTGCCAGCAGCTTGATGGACAGCGTCAATCAGCCCCAGCATTTT

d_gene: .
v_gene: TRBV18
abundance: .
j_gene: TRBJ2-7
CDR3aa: CASSPGQTYEQYF
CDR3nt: TGTGCCAGCTCACCGGGACAAACCTACGAGCAGTACTTC

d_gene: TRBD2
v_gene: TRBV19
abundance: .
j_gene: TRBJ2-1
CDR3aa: CASSIDGLAGVNEQFF
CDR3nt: TGTGCCAGTAGTATAGACGGACTAGCGGGCGTAAATGAGCAGTTCTTC

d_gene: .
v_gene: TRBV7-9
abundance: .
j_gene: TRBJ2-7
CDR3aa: CASSPRQAGYYEQYF
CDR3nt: TGTGCCAGCAGCCCCCGCCAGGCTGGGTACTACGAGCAGTACTTC

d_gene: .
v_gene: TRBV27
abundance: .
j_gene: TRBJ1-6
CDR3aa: CASSLSGHNNSPLHF
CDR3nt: TGTGCCAGCAGTTTATCTGGGCACAATAATTCACCCCTCCACTTT

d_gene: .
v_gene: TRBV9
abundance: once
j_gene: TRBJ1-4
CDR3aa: CASSVAVSTNEKLFF
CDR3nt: TGTGCCAGCAGCGTAGCGGTTTCAACTAATGAAAAACTGTTTTTT

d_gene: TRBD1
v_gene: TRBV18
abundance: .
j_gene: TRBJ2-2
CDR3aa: CASSPWETGVNTGELFF
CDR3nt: TGTGCCAGCTCACCATGGGAGACAGGGGTTAACACCGGGGAGCTGTTTTTT

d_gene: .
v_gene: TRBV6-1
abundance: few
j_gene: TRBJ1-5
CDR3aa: CASSEKGGNQPQHF
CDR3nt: TGTGCCAGCAGTGAAAAGGGCGGGAATCAGCCCCAGCATTTT

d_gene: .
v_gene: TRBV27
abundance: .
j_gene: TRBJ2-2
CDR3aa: CASKDPGNTGELFF
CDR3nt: TGTGCCAGCAAAGACCCAGGGAACACCGGGGAGCTGTTTTTT

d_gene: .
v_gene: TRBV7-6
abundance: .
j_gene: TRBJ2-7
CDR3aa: CASSPLPGSYEQYF
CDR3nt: TGTGCCAGCAGCCCACTCCCAGGGTCCTACGAGCAGTACTTC

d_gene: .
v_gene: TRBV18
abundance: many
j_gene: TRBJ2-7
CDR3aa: CASSWVGETRREQYF
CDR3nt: TGTGCCAGCTCATGGGTGGGAGAAACTCGACGGGAGCAGTACTTC

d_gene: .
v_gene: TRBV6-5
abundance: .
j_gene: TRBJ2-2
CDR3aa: CASSYSGGNTGELFF
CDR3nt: TGTGCCAGCAGTTACTCCGGGGGGAACACCGGGGAGCTGTTTTTT

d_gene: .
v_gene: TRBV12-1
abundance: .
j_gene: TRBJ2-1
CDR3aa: CASSFDPRQPYNEQFF
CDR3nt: TGTGCCAGCAGCTTTGATCCTAGACAGCCATACAATGAGCAGTTCTTC

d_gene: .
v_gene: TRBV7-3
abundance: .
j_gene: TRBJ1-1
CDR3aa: CASSLSPGGGTEAFF
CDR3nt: TGTGCCAGCAGCTTAAGCCCTGGGGGGGGCACTGAAGCTTTCTTT

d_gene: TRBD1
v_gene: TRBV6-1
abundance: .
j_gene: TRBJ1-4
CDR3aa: CASSKVSLQGVEKLFF
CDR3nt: TGTGCCAGCAGTAAAGTGTCGTTACAGGGGGTTGAAAAACTGTTTTTT

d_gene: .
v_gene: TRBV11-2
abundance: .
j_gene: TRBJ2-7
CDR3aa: CASSPGTYEQYF
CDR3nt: TGTGCCAGCAGTCCGGGAACCTACGAGCAGTACTTC